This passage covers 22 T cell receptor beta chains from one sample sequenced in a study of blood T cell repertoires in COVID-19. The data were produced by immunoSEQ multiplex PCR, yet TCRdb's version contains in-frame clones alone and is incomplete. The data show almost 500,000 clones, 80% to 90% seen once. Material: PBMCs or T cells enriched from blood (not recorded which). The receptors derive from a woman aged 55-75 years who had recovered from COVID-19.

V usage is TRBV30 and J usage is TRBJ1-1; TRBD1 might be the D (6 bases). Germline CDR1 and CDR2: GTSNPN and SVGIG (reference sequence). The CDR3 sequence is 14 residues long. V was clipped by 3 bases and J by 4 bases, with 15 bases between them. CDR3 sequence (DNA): TGTGCCTGGAGACCAAACAGGGTATTCACTGAAGCTTTCTTT. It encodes CAWRPNRVFTEAFF.

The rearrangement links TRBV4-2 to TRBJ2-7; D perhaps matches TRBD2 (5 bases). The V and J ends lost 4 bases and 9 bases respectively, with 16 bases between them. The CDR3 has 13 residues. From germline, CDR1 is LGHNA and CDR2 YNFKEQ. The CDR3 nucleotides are TGTGCCAGCAGCCTCAACCGGGGTTCGGGGCAGTACTTC. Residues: CASSLNRGSGQYF.

CDR3 sequence (DNA): TGCGCCAGCAGCGCCGGGACAGGGGGCCTTAATGAAAAACTGTTTTTT. It yields the protein CASSAGTGGLNEKLFF. V gene TRBV5-1 combines with J gene TRBJ1-4; the match to TRBD1 covers 12 bases. The CDR3 contains 16 residues. With 4 bases clipped from V and 4 bases from J, the junction kept 5 bases outside the gene matches. CDR1 is SGHRS, CDR2 YFSETQ, per germline.

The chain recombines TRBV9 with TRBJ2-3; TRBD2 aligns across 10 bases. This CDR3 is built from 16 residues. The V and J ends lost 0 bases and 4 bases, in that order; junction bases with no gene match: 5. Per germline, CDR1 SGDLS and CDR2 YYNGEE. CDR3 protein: CASSVASGGVSDTQYF. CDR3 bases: TGTGCCAGCAGCGTAGCTAGCGGGGGAGTGTCAGATACGCAGTATTTT.

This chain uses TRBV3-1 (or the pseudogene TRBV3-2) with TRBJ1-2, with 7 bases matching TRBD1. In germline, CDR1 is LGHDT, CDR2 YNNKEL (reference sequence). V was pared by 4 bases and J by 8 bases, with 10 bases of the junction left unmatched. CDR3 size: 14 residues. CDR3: CASSPTNRGGGYTF. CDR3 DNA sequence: TGTGCCAGCAGCCCCACAAACAGGGGAGGAGGCTACACCTTC.

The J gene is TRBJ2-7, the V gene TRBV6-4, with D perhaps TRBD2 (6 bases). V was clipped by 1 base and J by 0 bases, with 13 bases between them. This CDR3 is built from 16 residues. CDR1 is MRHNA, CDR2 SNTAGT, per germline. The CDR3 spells CASSDWGLTSSYEQYV. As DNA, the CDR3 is TGTGCCAGCAGTGACTGGGGACTCACCTCCTCCTACGAGCAGTACGTC.

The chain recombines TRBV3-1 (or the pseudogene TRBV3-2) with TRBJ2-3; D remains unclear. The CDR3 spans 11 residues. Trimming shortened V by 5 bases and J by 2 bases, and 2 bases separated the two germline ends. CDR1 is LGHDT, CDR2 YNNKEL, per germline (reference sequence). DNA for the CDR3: TGTGCCAGCAGCTACACAGATACGCAGTATTTT. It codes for CASSYTDTQYF.

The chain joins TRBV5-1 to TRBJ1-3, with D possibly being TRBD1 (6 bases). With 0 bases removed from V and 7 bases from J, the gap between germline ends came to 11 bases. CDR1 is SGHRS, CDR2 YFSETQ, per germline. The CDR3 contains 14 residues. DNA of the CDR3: TGCGCCAGCAGCTTGGATACAGGGTGGAACACCATATATTTT. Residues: CASSLDTGWNTIYF.

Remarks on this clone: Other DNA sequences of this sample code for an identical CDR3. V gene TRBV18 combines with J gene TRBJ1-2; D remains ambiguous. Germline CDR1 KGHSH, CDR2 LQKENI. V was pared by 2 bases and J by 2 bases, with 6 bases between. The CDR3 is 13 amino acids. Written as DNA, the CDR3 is TGTGCCAGCTCACCAGCCGGGAACTATGGCTACACCTTC. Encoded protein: CASSPAGNYGYTF.

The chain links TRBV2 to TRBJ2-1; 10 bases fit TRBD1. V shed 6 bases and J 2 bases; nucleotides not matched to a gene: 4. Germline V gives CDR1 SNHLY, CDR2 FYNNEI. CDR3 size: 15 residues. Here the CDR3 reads CASRGDRGAYNEQFF. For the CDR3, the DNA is TGTGCCAGCAGGGGGGACAGGGGCGCCTACAATGAGCAGTTCTTC. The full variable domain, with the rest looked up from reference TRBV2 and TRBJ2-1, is EPEVTQTPSHQVTQMGQEVILRCVPISNHLYFYWYRQILGQKVEFLVSFYNNEISEKSEIFDDQFSVERPDGSNFTLKIRSTKLEDSAMYFCASRGDRGAYNEQFFGPGTRLTVL.

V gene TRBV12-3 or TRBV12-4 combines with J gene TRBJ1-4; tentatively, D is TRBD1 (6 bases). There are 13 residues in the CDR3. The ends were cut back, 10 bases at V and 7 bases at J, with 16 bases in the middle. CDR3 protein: CATKLGAAEKLFF. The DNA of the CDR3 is TGTGCCACCAAATTGGGGGCAGCTGAAAAACTGTTTTTT.

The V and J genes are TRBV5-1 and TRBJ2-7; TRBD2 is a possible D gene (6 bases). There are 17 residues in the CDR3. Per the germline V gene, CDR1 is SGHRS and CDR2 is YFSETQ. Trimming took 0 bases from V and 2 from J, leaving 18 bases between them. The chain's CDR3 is CASSLALKRDSPYEQYF. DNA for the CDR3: TGCGCCAGCAGCTTGGCCCTCAAACGGGACTCACCCTACGAGCAGTACTTC.

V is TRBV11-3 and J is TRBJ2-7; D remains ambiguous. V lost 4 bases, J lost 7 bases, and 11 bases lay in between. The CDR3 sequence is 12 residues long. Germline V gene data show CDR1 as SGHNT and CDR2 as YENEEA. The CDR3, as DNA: TGTGCCAGCAGCTCCCCCGCGCGGGAGCAGTACGTC. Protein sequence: CASSSPAREQYV.

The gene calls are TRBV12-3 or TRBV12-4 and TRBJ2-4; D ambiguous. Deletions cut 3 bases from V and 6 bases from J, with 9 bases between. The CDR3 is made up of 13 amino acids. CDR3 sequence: CASSFPPGNIQYF. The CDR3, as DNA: TGTGCCAGCAGTTTCCCTCCAGGAAACATTCAGTACTTC.

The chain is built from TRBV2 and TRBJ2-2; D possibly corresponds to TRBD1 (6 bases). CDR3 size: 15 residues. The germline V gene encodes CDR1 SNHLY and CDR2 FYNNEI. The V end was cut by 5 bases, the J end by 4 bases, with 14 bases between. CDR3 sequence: CASSKTGFFTGELFF. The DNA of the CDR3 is TGTGCCAGCAGTAAAACAGGGTTTTTCACCGGGGAGCTGTTTTTT.

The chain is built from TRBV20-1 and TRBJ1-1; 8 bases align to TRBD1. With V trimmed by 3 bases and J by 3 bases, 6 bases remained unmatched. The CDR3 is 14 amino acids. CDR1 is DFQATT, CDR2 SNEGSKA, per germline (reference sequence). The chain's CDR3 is CSASKGTGYTEAFF. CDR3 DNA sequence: TGCAGTGCTAGTAAGGGGACAGGTTACACTGAAGCTTTCTTT.

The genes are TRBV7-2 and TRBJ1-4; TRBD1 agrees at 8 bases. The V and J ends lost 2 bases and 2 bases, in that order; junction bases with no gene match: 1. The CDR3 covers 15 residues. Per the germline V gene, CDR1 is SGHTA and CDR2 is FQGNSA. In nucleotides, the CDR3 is TGTGCCAGCAGCTTAAGACAGGGGACTAATGAAAAACTGTTTTTT. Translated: CASSLRQGTNEKLFF.

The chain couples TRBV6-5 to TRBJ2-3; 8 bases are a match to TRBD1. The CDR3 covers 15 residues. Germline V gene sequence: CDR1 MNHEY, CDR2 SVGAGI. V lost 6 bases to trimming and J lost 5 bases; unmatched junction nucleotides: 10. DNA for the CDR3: TGTGCCAGCAGAAGATTGACAGGGGTTGGAGATACGCAGTATTTT. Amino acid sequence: CASRRLTGVGDTQYF.

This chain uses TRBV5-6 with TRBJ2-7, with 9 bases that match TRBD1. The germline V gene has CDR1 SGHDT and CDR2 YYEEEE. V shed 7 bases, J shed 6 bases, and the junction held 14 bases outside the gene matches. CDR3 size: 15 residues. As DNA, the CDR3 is TGTGCCAGCGGGCTTGTGGGACAGGGAGCCCCCGAGCAGTACTTC. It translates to CASGLVGQGAPEQYF.

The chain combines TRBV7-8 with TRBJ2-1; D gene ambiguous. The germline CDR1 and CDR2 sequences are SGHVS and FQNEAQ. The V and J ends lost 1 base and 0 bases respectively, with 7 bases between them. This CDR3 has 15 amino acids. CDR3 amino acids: CASSLVIASYNEQFF. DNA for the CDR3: TGTGCCAGCAGCTTAGTAATAGCCTCCTACAATGAGCAGTTCTTC.

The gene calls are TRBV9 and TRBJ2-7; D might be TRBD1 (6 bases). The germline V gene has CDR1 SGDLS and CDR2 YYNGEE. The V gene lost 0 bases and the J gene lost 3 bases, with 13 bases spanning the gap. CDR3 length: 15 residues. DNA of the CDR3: TGTGCCAGCAGCGTAGGGCCAGGGGAATTCTACGAGCAGTACTTC. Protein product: CASSVGPGEFYEQYF.

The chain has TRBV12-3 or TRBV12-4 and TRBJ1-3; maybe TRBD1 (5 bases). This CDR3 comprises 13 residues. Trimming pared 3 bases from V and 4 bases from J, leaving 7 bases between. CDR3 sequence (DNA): TGTGCCAGCAGTTTTGGACAAGGAAACACCATATATTTT. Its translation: CASSFGQGNTIYF.